A single TCR beta chain is shown here with its context. As yet, its antigen is unknown. Per the germline V gene, CDR1 is SGDLS and CDR2 is YYNGEE. V lost 0 bases to trimming and J lost 2 bases, with 21 bases between them. This CDR3 has 19 amino acids. Treatment given: approximately 10-day PBMC culture with coronavirus spike peptide pools or control peptides (ViraFEST assay). Sequencing of the DNA from cultured CD4+ T cells was carried out with the Oncomine TCR Beta short-read assay. TCRdb re-called the PCR reads with MiXCR, one entry per CDR3 protein. The sample has 9,000 to 13,000 distinct CDR3 sequences, over 60% seen once. The data stem from a study of vaccination and CD4 T cells after COVID-19.

Sequenced sample: CD4+ T cells from blood, cultured in vitro. This receptor was taken from a human donor who had recovered from COVID-19. The chain recombines TRBV9 with TRBJ2-1; perhaps TRBD2 as D (6 bases). This CDR3 is CASSVALGGAGGPYNEQFF. DNA of the CDR3: TGTGCCAGCAGCGTAGCTCTTGGCGGGGCGGGCGGCCCCTACAATGAGCAGTTCTTC.